A selection of T cell receptor beta chains follows, all from one sample in a study of control samples from healthy donors and cancer patients. Some clones are missing from TCRdb's copy, which holds only in-frame ones; the method was immunoSEQ multiplex PCR. The sample has some 110,000 clones; about 93% are singletons. Sequencing was performed on blood. The receptors were sampled from a man aged 25-45 years in good health. Both conserved end residues are part of each CDR3. The order of the fields is J gene, V gene, clone size, CDR3 length, D gene, CDR3 protein, CDR3 DNA. A D gene is named only where the DNA matches it firmly. Clone size is given for some rows only: seen once, a few or many times, or a class if the clone is expanded.

TRBJ1-5	TRBV2	few	18	TRBD1	CASSEGQGMGFGSQPQHF	TGTGCCAGCAGTGAAGGACAGGGGATGGGATTCGGGAGTCAGCCCCAGCATTTT
TRBJ1-1	TRBV6-6	few	13	TRBD1	CASSSGGSTEAFF	TGTGCCAGCAGTTCAGGGGGCAGCACTGAAGCTTTCTTT
TRBJ2-7	TRBV7-9	.	16	TRBD1	CASSSRGRQGTHEQYF	TGTGCCAGCAGCTCTAGGGGTCGACAGGGGACCCATGAGCAGTACTTC
TRBJ1-2	TRBV10-2	.	15	TRBD1	CASTSLGTGENGYTF	TGCGCCAGCACCTCTCTTGGGACAGGGGAGAACGGCTACACCTTC
TRBJ1-2	TRBV10-2	.	14	.	CASSEGPNWGGYTF	TGCGCCAGCAGTGAAGGCCCCAATTGGGGTGGCTACACCTTC
TRBJ1-5	TRBV19	once	17	.	CASSILDQRGARQPQHF	TGTGCCAGTAGTATATTGGATCAGCGGGGGGCGCGACAGCCCCAGCATTTT
TRBJ1-5	TRBV19	.	13	.	CASSMFQKGSQHF	TGTGCCAGTAGTATGTTTCAGAAGGGATCCCAGCATTTT
TRBJ2-1	TRBV6-5	.	15	TRBD1	CASSYGTGERNEQFF	TGTGCCAGCAGTTACGGTACAGGGGAAAGGAATGAGCAGTTCTTC
TRBJ1-1	TRBV5-1	.	12	.	CASSYDTTKAFF	TGCGCCAGCAGCTACGACACGACTAAAGCTTTCTTT
TRBJ1-2	TRBV6-4	.	15	.	CASSLYAGTAYGYTF	TGTGCCAGCAGTCTTTACGCCGGGACCGCTTATGGCTACACCTTC
TRBJ1-2	TRBV29-1	.	11	TRBD1	CSVGTGVGYTF	TGCAGCGTGGGGACAGGGGTCGGCTACACCTTC
TRBJ1-3	TRBV5-1	.	14	.	CASSLVGAGNTIYF	TGCGCCAGCAGCTTGGTTGGGGCTGGAAACACCATATATTTT
TRBJ2-1	TRBV11-3	.	14	TRBD1	CASSSGTGNDEQFF	TGTGCCAGCAGCTCCGGGACAGGGAACGATGAGCAGTTCTTC
TRBJ1-4	TRBV2	.	13	.	CASSEAKGGNLFF	TGTGCCAGCAGTGAAGCGAAAGGGGGGAATCTGTTTTTT
TRBJ2-7	TRBV2	once	13	TRBD1	CASRQGQTYEQYF	TGTGCCAGCAGACAGGGACAGACCTACGAGCAGTACTTC
TRBJ1-2	TRBV6-2/TRBV6-3	.	14	.	CASSYRQLNYGYTF	TGTGCCAGCAGTTACCGACAGCTTAACTATGGCTACACCTTC
TRBJ2-3	TRBV9	.	15	.	CASSPFGGLRDTQYF	TGTGCCAGCAGCCCTTTTGGGGGGTTACGAGATACGCAGTATTTT
TRBJ1-1	TRBV2	.	12	.	CASSAANTEAFF	TGTGCCAGCAGTGCTGCGAACACTGAAGCTTTCTTT